This T cell receptor beta chain was sequenced for a study of blood T cell repertoires in COVID-19. The cohort comprised adults aged about 18 to 100 years residing in under 25 US areas. Allocation to cohorts depended on clinical history reported by the participants. This clone was counted once. Only in-frame clones appear in the TCRdb table, and some are missing; sequencing was by immunoSEQ multiplex PCR. This table holds roughly 190,000 clones, about four fifths found once. The TCR comes from a man aged 40-49 years who had recovered from COVID-19. The specimen sequenced was PBMCs or T cells enriched from blood (not recorded which).

CDR3: CASSADRGGRLGINVLTF. The CDR3 region has the DNA TGTGCCAGCAGCGCTGACAGGGGGGGACGTCTGGGCATCAACGTCCTGACTTTC. This chain connects TRBV4-2 to TRBJ2-6; 9 nucleotides agree with TRBD1. With V trimmed by 5 bases and J by 9 bases, 17 bases remained unmatched. The length of the CDR3 is 18 residues. Germline V gene lookup returns CDR1 LGHNA and CDR2 YNFKEQ.